Here is one T cell receptor (beta chain) with its context. Its antigen is as yet unknown. Germline V lookup: CDR1 LNHNV, CDR2 YYDKDF (reference sequence). CDR3 length: 14 amino acids. J gave up 4 bases and V 10 bases, and 6 bases lay outside the gene matches. The data belong to a study of early T cells in non-severe SARS-CoV-2 infection. About the research overall: Chains stayed unpaired after sequencing of bulk RNA from unsorted whole blood. Study-wide results and caveats: VDJdb-based matching was biased toward anti-spike CD8 responses and missed private and CD4 specificities.

The TCR library protocol was used to attach unique molecular identifiers. These identifiers were attached to individual cDNA molecules. TCRdb re-called the 5' RACE reads through MiXCR, storing one row per CDR3 protein. Among under 140,000 distinct CDR3 sequences, roughly 12% were seen once, and the ten largest hold approximately 4%. The material sequenced was whole blood, taken at baseline. This chain joins TRBV15 and TRBJ2-3; 12 nucleotides match TRBD2. The sequence derives from an adult who was a healthcare worker with PCR-confirmed SARS-CoV-2 infection or an uninfected control (not recorded which). DNA of the CDR3: TGTGCCAGCGCGCTAGCGGGAGGGCCAGATACGCAGTATTTT. Protein: CASALAGGPDTQYF.